A selection of T cell receptor beta chains follows, all from one sample in a study of blood T cell repertoires in COVID-19. Profiled with immunoSEQ multiplex PCR; TCRdb holds only in-frame clones, not every one. This repertoire shows under 250,000 clones, approximately 86% found once; its top ten account for around 1.5%. The sequencing input was peripheral blood. Every receptor here comes from a woman in her sixties who had recovered from COVID-19. The CDR3 runs from the conserved cysteine through the conserved F or W. Fields, in order: V gene, J gene, clone size, D gene, CDR3 protein, CDR3 DNA. The D gene is left open where the match is weak. A clone size is listed for some rows: how often the clone was seen (once, few, many), or a class if it is expanded.

TRBV9	TRBJ2-3	NA	TRBD1	CASRRGGGQATDTQYF	TGTGCCAGCAGGAGAGGAGGGGGACAGGCCACAGATACGCAGTATTTT
TRBV5-1	TRBJ1-2	NA	NA	CASSRIDSTLYNYGYTF	TGCGCCAGCAGCAGGATCGACAGTACATTATATAACTATGGCTACACCTTC
TRBV3-1/TRBV3-2	TRBJ2-1	NA	NA	CASSHSRPGEGNEQFF	TGTGCCAGCAGCCATTCGCGGCCAGGGGAGGGCAATGAGCAGTTCTTC
TRBV29-1	TRBJ2-7	NA	NA	CSVQTVYEQYF	TGCAGCGTCCAGACAGTCTACGAGCAGTACTTC
TRBV10-3	TRBJ2-1	NA	NA	CAIRDSYNEQFF	TGTGCCATCAGGGACAGCTACAATGAGCAGTTCTTC
TRBV5-1	TRBJ2-1	NA	NA	CASGYGNYNEQFF	TGCGCCAGCGGCTACGGGAATTACAATGAGCAGTTCTTC
TRBV7-2	TRBJ2-1	NA	TRBD2	CASSLSVAGVGVQFF	TGTGCCAGCAGCTTAAGTGTGGCGGGGGTTGGTGTGCAGTTCTTC
TRBV9	TRBJ2-5	NA	NA	CASSVDQETQYF	TGTGCCAGCAGCGTAGATCAGGAGACCCAGTACTTC
TRBV2	TRBJ1-5	NA	TRBD1	CASRATGRGQPQHF	TGTGCCAGCAGAGCGACAGGGAGAGGTCAGCCCCAGCATTTT
TRBV10-1	TRBJ2-1	NA	TRBD2	CARGLGAYNEQFF	TGCGCCAGAGGACTAGGGGCCTACAATGAGCAGTTCTTC
TRBV7-2	TRBJ2-2	NA	NA	CASSFSTPHTGELFF	TGTGCCAGCAGCTTTTCGACTCCTCACACCGGGGAGCTGTTTTTT
TRBV7-9	TRBJ2-5	NA	NA	CASSSQGLEFGETQYF	TGTGCCAGCAGCTCCCAGGGACTGGAATTCGGGGAGACCCAGTACTTC
TRBV9	TRBJ2-2	NA	NA	CASSVKGANTGELFF	TGTGCCAGCAGCGTAAAAGGGGCGAACACCGGGGAGCTGTTTTTT
TRBV10-3	TRBJ2-2	NA	TRBD1	CAIRPGQDTGELFF	TGTGCCATCAGACCGGGACAGGACACCGGGGAGCTGTTTTTT
TRBV9	TRBJ1-5	NA	NA	CASSAGQRPNQPQHF	TGTGCCAGCAGCGCCGGCCAGCGACCCAATCAGCCCCAGCATTTT
TRBV6-5	TRBJ1-5	NA	NA	CASSYNREQPQHF	TGTGCCAGCAGTTACAATCGGGAACAGCCCCAGCATTTT
TRBV7-8	TRBJ2-5	NA	TRBD2	CASSSGTSTETQYF	TGTGCCAGCAGCTCGGGGACTAGCACAGAGACCCAGTACTTC
TRBV21-1	TRBJ1-2	few	NA	CASSKGKDRGSTAGYTF	TGTGCCAGCAGCAAAGGAAAGGACAGGGGCTCCACGGCCGGCTACACCTTC
TRBV5-4	TRBJ1-1	NA	TRBD1	CASSLPQGVTTEAFF	TGTGCCAGCAGCTTGCCACAGGGGGTTACCACTGAAGCTTTCTTT
TRBV5-1	TRBJ2-3	NA	NA	CASSLGGPRTDTQYF	TGCGCCAGCAGCTTGGGGGGGCCCCGCACAGATACGCAGTATTTT
TRBV4-1	TRBJ2-7	NA	NA	CASSQGRVRGMEQYF	TGCGCCAGCAGCCAAGGGAGGGTGAGGGGAATGGAGCAGTACTTC
TRBV6-5	TRBJ1-2	NA	NA	CASSYSSFGYYGYTF	TGTGCCAGCAGTTACTCGTCCTTTGGCTACTATGGCTACACCTTC
TRBV6-2/TRBV6-3	TRBJ2-1	NA	NA	CASSYPLSSYNEQFF	TGTGCCAGCAGTTACCCTCTTAGCTCCTACAATGAGCAGTTCTTC
TRBV19	TRBJ2-3	once	TRBD1	CASNSDRGSVDTQYF	TGTGCCAGTAATTCCGACAGGGGTAGTGTCGATACGCAGTATTTT
TRBV7-3	TRBJ2-5	NA	NA	CASSPQGGETQYF	TGTGCCAGCAGCCCCCAGGGTGGTGAGACCCAGTACTTC
TRBV7-3	TRBJ2-6	NA	TRBD1	CASSLEGQGAGGANVLTF	TGTGCCAGCAGCTTGGAGGGACAGGGGGCTGGAGGGGCCAACGTCCTGACTTTC
TRBV7-2	TRBJ1-6	NA	NA	CASSLLLNSPLHF	TGTGCCAGCAGCTTACTACTGAATTCACCCCTCCACTTT
TRBV4-3	TRBJ2-7	NA	TRBD2	CASSLTSGGSYEQYF	TGCGCCAGCAGCCTTACTAGCGGGGGCTCCTACGAGCAGTACTTC
TRBV7-2	TRBJ2-1	NA	TRBD2	CASSPRTSGGQQFF	TGTGCCAGCAGCCCGCGGACTAGCGGGGGACAGCAGTTCTTC
TRBV3-1/TRBV3-2	TRBJ1-5	many	NA	CASSQSTGYQPQHF	TGTGCCAGCAGCCAAAGTACAGGTTATCAGCCCCAGCATTTT
TRBV7-3	TRBJ2-3	NA	TRBD2	CASSLMTSGGPRTDTQYF	TGTGCCAGCAGCTTAATGACTAGCGGGGGGCCACGCACAGATACGCAGTATTTT
TRBV18	TRBJ2-1	NA	TRBD1	CASSSGTGREQFF	TGTGCCAGCTCATCAGGGACAGGGAGAGAGCAGTTCTTC
TRBV5-1	TRBJ2-5	NA	TRBD2	CASSRSGGAGLEETQYF	TGCGCCAGCAGCCGCAGCGGGGGGGCCGGGTTGGAAGAGACCCAGTACTTC
TRBV18	TRBJ2-5	NA	TRBD2	CASSPTSGGQETQYF	TGTGCCAGCTCACCAACTAGCGGGGGCCAAGAGACCCAGTACTTC
TRBV3-1/TRBV3-2	TRBJ2-3	once	TRBD2	CASSHGTSGTDTQYF	TGTGCCAGCAGCCACGGGACTAGCGGCACAGATACGCAGTATTTT
TRBV28	TRBJ1-4	NA	TRBD1	CASRTGGDTGRDF	TGTGCCAGCAGGACAGGGGGTGATACTGGGAGGGACTTT
TRBV9	TRBJ2-7	NA	TRBD1	CASSGSGQGPYEQYF	TGTGCCAGCAGCGGCTCTGGACAGGGCCCCTACGAGCAGTACTTC
TRBV6-2/TRBV6-3	TRBJ1-4	few	NA	CASSRQEKLFF	TGTGCCAGCAGTCGACAGGAAAAACTGTTTTTT
TRBV28	TRBJ2-7	NA	TRBD1	CASSLTGYEQYF	TGTGCCAGCAGTTTGACAGGGTACGAGCAGTACTTC
TRBV27	TRBJ1-4	NA	TRBD1	CASSGQGFNEKLFF	TGTGCCAGCAGTGGACAGGGGTTTAATGAAAAACTGTTTTTT
TRBV5-1	TRBJ2-2	NA	TRBD2	CASGGTTYTGELFF	TGCGCCAGCGGGGGGACTACATACACCGGGGAGCTGTTTTTT
TRBV7-2	TRBJ2-1	NA	NA	CASSLAEGEQFF	TGTGCCAGCAGCTTAGCAGAGGGTGAGCAGTTCTTC
TRBV5-1	TRBJ1-4	NA	NA	CASSPQAGVWAEKLFF	TGCGCCAGCAGCCCGCAGGCAGGGGTTTGGGCTGAAAAACTGTTTTTT
TRBV27	TRBJ1-6	NA	NA	CASSLLSHSYNSPLHF	TGTGCCAGCAGTCTGCTGAGTCACTCCTATAATTCACCCCTCCACTTT
TRBV5-5	TRBJ2-2	NA	NA	CASSFHRGGGELFF	TGTGCCAGCAGCTTTCACCGAGGAGGCGGGGAGCTGTTTTTT
TRBV4-1	TRBJ2-2	many	NA	CASSSTQVAGELFF	TGCGCCAGCAGCTCTACCCAGGTGGCCGGGGAGCTGTTTTTT
TRBV7-9	TRBJ1-6	NA	TRBD1	CASRPGQVVLNSPLHF	TGTGCCAGCAGACCCGGACAGGTTGTCCTAAATTCACCCCTCCACTTT
TRBV19	TRBJ2-7	NA	TRBD1	CASSMGQGSYEQYF	TGTGCCAGTAGTATGGGACAGGGGAGTTACGAGCAGTACTTC
TRBV4-3	TRBJ2-1	NA	TRBD2	CASSQEAPTSGGSSYNEQFF	TGCGCCAGCAGCCAAGAAGCCCCTACTAGCGGGGGAAGCTCCTACAATGAGCAGTTCTTC
TRBV6-5	TRBJ1-1	NA	NA	CASSYSRNTEAFF	TGTGCCAGCAGTTACTCCAGGAACACTGAAGCTTTCTTT